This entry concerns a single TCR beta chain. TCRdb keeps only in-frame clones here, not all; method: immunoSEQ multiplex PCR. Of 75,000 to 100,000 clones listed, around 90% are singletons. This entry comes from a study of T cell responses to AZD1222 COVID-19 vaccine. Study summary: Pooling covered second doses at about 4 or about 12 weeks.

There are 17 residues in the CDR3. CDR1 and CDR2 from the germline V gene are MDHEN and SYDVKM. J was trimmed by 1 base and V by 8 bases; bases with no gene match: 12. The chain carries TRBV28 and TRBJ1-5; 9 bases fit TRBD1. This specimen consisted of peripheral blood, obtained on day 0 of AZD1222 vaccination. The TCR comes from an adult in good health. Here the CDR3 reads CASGRNPGQGSNQPQHF. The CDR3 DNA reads TGTGCCAGCGGCCGAAATCCTGGACAGGGGAGCAATCAGCCCCAGCATTTT.